This T cell receptor beta chain was identified in a study of T cells after yellow fever vaccination. Study-wide background: The authors prepared low-cell-number fractions using SMART-Seq v4 Ultra Low Input.

The junction had 3 bases not matched to a gene; V was cut back by 2 bases and J by 5 bases. The CDR3 has 15 amino acids. 5'RACE template switching added a universal primer site and UMIs to TCR cDNA. Each CDR3 protein gets one entry after TCRdb re-called the 5' RACE reads with MiXCR. The table includes more than 95,000 distinct CDR3 sequences, approximately 16% detected once. Points from the study as a whole: Most clones from primary vaccination were detected again post-booster (roughly 96% CD4, about 85% CD8). There was a small share of clonotypes that showed up in both the CD4 and CD8 compartments.

This clonotype was seen a handful of times. Its antigen is as yet unknown. This chain connects TRBV12-3 or TRBV12-4 to TRBJ1-5, with 10 bases lining up with TRBD1. The source was CD8+ T cells sorted from PBMCs, collected 5 days after the yellow fever booster vaccination. The sequence was collected from a man aged 18 to 29 who received the YFV17D yellow fever vaccine. The CDR3 DNA is TGTGCCAGCAGTTTACGCGGACAGGGGGATCAGCCCCAGCATTTT. Encoded protein: CASSLRGQGDQPQHF.